This TCR beta chain was sequenced during a study of human T cells and chemical hapten exposure. The time point denotes: pre-sensitization, week 0. Specified treatment: therapeutic diphenylcyclopropenone sensitization with weekly scalp DPC. V was cut by 0 bases and J by 7 bases, with 13 bases left in between. This CDR3 is built from 14 residues. Germline V gives CDR1 SGHRS, CDR2 YFSETQ. This clonotype has more than one count but fewer than ten. Using its own MiXCR run on the RACE reads, TCRdb lists one record per CDR3 protein. Of roughly 100,000 distinct CDR3 sequences detected, 10% to 11% appear once; the ten largest clones hold about 3%.

The chain couples TRBV5-1 to TRBJ1-1; D remains unclear. The specimen comprised whole blood, sampled in connection with sensitization to the hapten diphenylcyclopropenone (DPC). The origin of this receptor is a woman aged 60-75 years with alopecia areata. Some clones in this sample may be carry-over from other donors' samples. Here the CDR3 DNA reads TGCGCCAGCAGCTTGGTCCTCAGTTCGAGTGAAGCTTTCTTT. It codes for CASSLVLSSSEAFF.